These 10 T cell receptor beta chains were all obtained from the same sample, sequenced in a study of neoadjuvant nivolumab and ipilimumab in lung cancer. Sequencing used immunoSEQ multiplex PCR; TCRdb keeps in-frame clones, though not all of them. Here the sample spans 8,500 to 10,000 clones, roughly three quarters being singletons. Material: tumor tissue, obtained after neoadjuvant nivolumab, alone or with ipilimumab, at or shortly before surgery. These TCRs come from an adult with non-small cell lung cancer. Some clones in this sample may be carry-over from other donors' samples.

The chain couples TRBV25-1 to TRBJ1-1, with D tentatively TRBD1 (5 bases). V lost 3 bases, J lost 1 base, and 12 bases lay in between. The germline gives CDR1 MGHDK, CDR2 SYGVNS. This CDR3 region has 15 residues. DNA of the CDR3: TGTGCCAGCAGTGATTACCAGGGCGGGAACACTGAAGCTTTCTTT. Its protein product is CASSDYQGGNTEAFF.

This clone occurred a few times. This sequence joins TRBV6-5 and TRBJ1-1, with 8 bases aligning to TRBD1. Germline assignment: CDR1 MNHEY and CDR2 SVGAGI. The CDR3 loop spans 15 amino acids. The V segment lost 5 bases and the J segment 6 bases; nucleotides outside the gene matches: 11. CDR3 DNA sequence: TGTGCCAGCAGTGGGACAGGAGGTCTGATCTCTGAAGCTTTCTTT. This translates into CASSGTGGLISEAFF.

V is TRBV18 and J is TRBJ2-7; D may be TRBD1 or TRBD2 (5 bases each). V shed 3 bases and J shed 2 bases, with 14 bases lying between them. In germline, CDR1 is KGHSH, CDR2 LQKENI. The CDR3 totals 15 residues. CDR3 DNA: TGTGCCAGCTCACCGACAGCCCAGACTACCTACGAGCAGTACTTC. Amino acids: CASSPTAQTTYEQYF.

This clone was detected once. The CDR3 is CASSLAAGVVGYTF. CDR3 sequence (DNA): TGTGCCAGCAGCTTAGCGGCAGGGGTCGTTGGCTACACCTTC. The chain joins TRBV7-9 to TRBJ1-2; D is possibly TRBD1 (6 bases). The germline gives CDR1 SEHNR, CDR2 FQNEAQ (reference sequence). CDR3 length: 14 amino acids. Trimming took off 0 bases at V and 7 bases at J, with 12 bases between the two ends. The complete variable domain, with remaining parts taken from reference TRBV7-9 and TRBJ1-2, reads DTGVSQNPRHKITKRGQNVTFRCDPISEHNRLYWYRQTLGQGPEFLTYFQNEAQLEKSRLLSDRFSAERPKGSFSTLEIQRTEQGDSAMYLCASSLAAGVVGYTFGSGTRLTVV.

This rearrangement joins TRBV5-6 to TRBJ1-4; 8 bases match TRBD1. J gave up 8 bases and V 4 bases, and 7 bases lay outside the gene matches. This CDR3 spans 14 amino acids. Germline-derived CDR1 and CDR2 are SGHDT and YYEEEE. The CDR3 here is CASSLTGVGEKLFF. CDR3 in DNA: TGTGCCAGCAGCCTGACAGGGGTGGGCGAAAAACTGTTTTTT.

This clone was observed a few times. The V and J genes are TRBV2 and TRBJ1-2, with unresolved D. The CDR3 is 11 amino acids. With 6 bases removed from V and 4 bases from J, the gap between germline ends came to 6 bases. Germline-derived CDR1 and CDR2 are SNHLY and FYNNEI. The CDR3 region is CASRAAYGYTF. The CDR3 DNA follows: TGTGCCAGCAGGGCGGCCTATGGCTACACCTTC.

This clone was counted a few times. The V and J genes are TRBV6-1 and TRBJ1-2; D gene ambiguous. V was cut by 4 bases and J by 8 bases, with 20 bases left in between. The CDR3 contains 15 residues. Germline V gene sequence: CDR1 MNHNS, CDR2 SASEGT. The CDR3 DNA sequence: TGTGCCAGCAGTGTTTCGGCAGACTCCATACGGGGCTACACCTTC. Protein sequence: CASSVSADSIRGYTF.

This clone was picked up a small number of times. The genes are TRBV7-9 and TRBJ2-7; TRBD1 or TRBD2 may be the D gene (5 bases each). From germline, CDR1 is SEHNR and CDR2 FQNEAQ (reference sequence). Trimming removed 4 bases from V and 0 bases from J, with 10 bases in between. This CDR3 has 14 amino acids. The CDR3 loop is CASSSGTGSYEQYF. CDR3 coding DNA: TGTGCCAGCAGCTCGGGGACGGGCTCCTACGAGCAGTACTTC.

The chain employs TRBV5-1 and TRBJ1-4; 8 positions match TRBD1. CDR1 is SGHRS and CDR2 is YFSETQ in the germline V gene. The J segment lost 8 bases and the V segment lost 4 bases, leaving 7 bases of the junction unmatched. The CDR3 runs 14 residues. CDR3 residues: CASSPGAGGEKLFF. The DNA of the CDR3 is TGCGCCAGCAGCCCTGGGGCAGGGGGCGAAAAACTGTTTTTT.

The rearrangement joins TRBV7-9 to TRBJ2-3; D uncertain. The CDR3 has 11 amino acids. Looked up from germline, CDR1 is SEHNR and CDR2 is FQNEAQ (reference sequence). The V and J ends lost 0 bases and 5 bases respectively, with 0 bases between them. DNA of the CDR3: TGTGCCAGCAGCTTAGCAGATACGCAGTATTTT. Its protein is CASSLADTQYF. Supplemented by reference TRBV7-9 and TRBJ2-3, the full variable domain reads DTGVSQNPRHKITKRGQNVTFRCDPISEHNRLYWYRQTLGQGPEFLTYFQNEAQLEKSRLLSDRFSAERPKGSFSTLEIQRTEQGDSAMYLCASSLADTQYFGPGTRLTVL.